These 4 T cell receptor beta chains were sequenced from one sample in a study of CD8+CD57+ T cells in acquired aplastic anemia. Genomic DNA, serving as template, underwent TCR beta VDJ and CDR3 profiling. In TCRdb, the reads were re-called with MiXCR into one record per CDR3 protein. In the table there are tens of thousands of distinct CDR3 sequences, more than 75% of which are singletons. Material: sorted CD4+, CD8+, or CD8+CD57+ T cells (not recorded which) from PBMCs. The receptors come from a human donor in good health, serving as a control.

The V call is TRBV6-2 or TRBV6-3, the J call TRBJ1-5, with D possibly being TRBD1 (5 bases). This CDR3 is 15 amino acids long. Germline V gene sequence: CDR1 MNHEY, CDR2 SVGEGT. With 2 bases removed from V and 3 bases from J, the gap between germline ends came to 11 bases. The CDR3 loop is CASSYGQGFNQPQHF. Written as DNA, the CDR3 is TGTGCCAGCAGTTACGGTCAGGGATTCAATCAGCCCCAGCATTTT.

This clonotype was counted only a few times. This chain links TRBV29-1 with TRBJ1-2; D is unresolved. Trimming left V 2 bases short and J 2 bases short, with 9 bases between. The CDR3 runs to 13 residues. CDR1 and CDR2 from the germline V gene are SQVTM and ANQGSEA. The CDR3 DNA sequence: TGCAGCGTTGAATTAGTCAGAAACTATGGCTACACCTTC. Protein product: CSVELVRNYGYTF. The whole variable domain, remainder taken from reference TRBV29-1 and TRBJ1-2, is SAVISQKPSRDICQRGTSLTIQCQVDSQVTMMFWYRQQPGQSLTLIATANQGSEATYESGFVIDKFPISRPNLTFSTLTVSNMSPEDSSIYLCSVELVRNYGYTFGSGTRLTVV.

The sample holds a few counts of this clonotype. The chain is built from TRBV19 and TRBJ1-1; D ambiguous. Germline V gene data show CDR1 as LNHDA and CDR2 as SQIVND (reference sequence). The CDR3 is made up of 14 amino acids. V was trimmed by 7 bases and J by 1 base, leaving 13 bases between them. DNA for the CDR3: TGTGCCAGTAACCCGGGAGGCGAGAACACTGAAGCTTTCTTT. This translates into CASNPGGENTEAFF. Using reference TRBV19 and TRBJ1-1 for the parts outside the CDR3, the full variable domain is DGGITQSPKYLFRKEGQNVTLSCEQNLNHDAMYWYRQDPGQGLRLIYYSQIVNDFQKGDIAEGYSVSREKKESFPLTVTSAQKNPTAFYLCASNPGGENTEAFFGQGTRLTVV.

V usage is TRBV2 and J usage is TRBJ1-6; D uncertain. CDR3 size: 14 residues. The V gene's germline CDR1 is SNHLY and CDR2 FYNNEI. Between the trimmed V and J ends, which lost 6 bases and 7 bases, there was a span of 13 bases. CDR3 in DNA: TGTGCCAGCAGGAGACTCGAAGGCAATTCACCCCTCCACTTT. Translating it yields CASRRLEGNSPLHF.